A single sample is the source of the 5 T cell receptor beta chains below, sequenced in a study of T cell repertoires in cytomegalovirus infection. MiXCR was run by TCRdb on the reads, yielding one entry per CDR3 protein. Of some 940,000 distinct CDR3 sequences in the sample, approximately 31% were seen once. These receptors have no identified antigens. Material: cultured CD8+ T cells from PBMCs, obtained from culture after CMV antigen stimulation. Receptors were obtained from a human donor in good health (CMV status not recorded). Some clones in this sample may be carry-over from other donors' samples.

The V gene is TRBV27, the J gene TRBJ2-1; the D gene is possibly TRBD1 (6 bases). V shed 5 bases and J shed 9 bases, with 26 bases lying between them. The CDR3 runs to 17 residues. Germline values: CDR1 MNHEY, CDR2 SMNVEV (reference sequence). The CDR3 bases are TGTGCCAGCAGTCCCACCCCGGGACATTATTCTTTAGGTGAGCAGTTCTTC. The encoded protein is CASSPTPGHYSLGEQFF.

In regard to this clonotype: The conserved final phenylalanine or tryptophan is absent from the CDR3, which likely points to a read error. The genes are TRBV5-6 and TRBJ1-1; TRBD1 is a possible D gene (5 bases). The CDR3 loop spans 13 amino acids. Trimming stripped 2 bases from V and 6 bases from J, with 11 bases between. CDR1 is SGHDT, CDR2 YYEEEE, per germline. CDR3 coding DNA: TGTGCCAGCAGCTTCCAGGGAGGCGCTGAAGCTTTCCTT. It encodes CASSFQGGAEAFL.

In this sample, this clonotype turned up a few times. The CDR3 is CASSRGRTDTQYF. The CDR3 DNA is TGTGCCAGCTCCCGGGGCCGCACAGATACGCAGTATTTT. The chain links TRBV6-6 to TRBJ2-3, with D possibly called TRBD1 or TRBD2 (5 bases each). The germline gives CDR1 MNHNY, CDR2 SVGAGI (reference sequence). This CDR3 comprises 13 residues. V was pared by 8 bases and J by 1 base, with 10 bases between.

The chain has TRBV19 and TRBJ1-1; D unresolved. Per the germline V gene, CDR1 is LNHDA and CDR2 is SQIVND (reference sequence). Trimming removed 5 bases from V and 2 bases from J, with 9 bases in between. The CDR3 spans 13 residues. The CDR3 region is CASSWVINTEAFF. DNA for the CDR3: TGTGCCAGTAGTTGGGTGATCAACACTGAAGCTTTCTTT.

J is TRBJ2-3 and V is TRBV5-8, with D uncertain. Germline CDR1 and CDR2: SGHTS and YDEGEE. V lost 4 bases and J lost 6, with 6 bases in between. CDR3 length equals 11 residues. In DNA form, the CDR3 reads TGTGCCAGCAGCCCCGAGGATACGCAGTATTTT. It codes for CASSPEDTQYF.